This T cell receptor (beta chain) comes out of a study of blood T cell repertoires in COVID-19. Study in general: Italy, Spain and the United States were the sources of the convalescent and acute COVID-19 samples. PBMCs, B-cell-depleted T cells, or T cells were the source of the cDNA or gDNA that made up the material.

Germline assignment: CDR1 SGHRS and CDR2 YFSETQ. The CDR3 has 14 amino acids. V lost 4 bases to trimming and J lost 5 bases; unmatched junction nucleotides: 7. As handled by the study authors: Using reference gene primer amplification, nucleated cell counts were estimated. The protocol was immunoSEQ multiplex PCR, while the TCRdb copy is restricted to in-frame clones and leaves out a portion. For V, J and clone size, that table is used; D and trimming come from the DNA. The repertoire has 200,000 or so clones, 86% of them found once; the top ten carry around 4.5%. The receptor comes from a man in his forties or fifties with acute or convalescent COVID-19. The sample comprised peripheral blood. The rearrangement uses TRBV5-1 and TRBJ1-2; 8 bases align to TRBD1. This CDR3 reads CASSPGQAPYGYTF. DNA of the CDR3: TGCGCCAGCAGCCCGGGACAGGCTCCATATGGCTACACCTTC.